Included here is one T cell receptor (beta chain) sequence, with context. The sample belongs to a study of OX40 agonist ivuxolimab in advanced cancers. V was pared by 5 bases and J by 0 bases, with 13 bases between. Germline values: CDR1 WNHNN, CDR2 SYGVQD (reference sequence). The CDR3 covers 15 residues. Sequencing used immunoSEQ multiplex PCR; TCRdb keeps in-frame clones, though not all of them. The repertoire holds tens of thousands of clones, approximately 90% seen once, with approximately 0.51% in the top ten. This sequence joins TRBV10-1 and TRBJ1-1; D may be TRBD1 (5 bases). The sample consisted of CD4+ or CD8+ T cells sorted from blood, taken in a trial of the OX40 agonist ivuxolimab. The sequence was collected from an adult with an advanced solid tumor such as melanoma, head and neck, liver or kidney cancer. In DNA form, the CDR3 reads TGCGCCAGCAGTCGGGGCGGTTCGATGAACACTGAAGCTTTCTTT. Its protein product is CASSRGGSMNTEAFF.